Only a few counts were recorded for the clone carrying this T cell receptor beta chain. Its cognate antigen is unknown. The sample belongs to a study of long-term antiretroviral therapy in people with HIV. Per the germline V gene, CDR1 is SGHAT and CDR2 is FQDESV (reference sequence). The V and J ends lost 5 bases and 6 bases, in that order; junction bases with no gene match: 6. The CDR3 has 14 amino acids. Study-wide results and limits: Pre-ART-expanded clones dominated the repertoire at all time points.

Researchers report immunoSEQ v3.0 was run at survey level. Generated by immunoSEQ multiplex PCR, the TCRdb table keeps only in-frame clones and is missing some. The sample includes about 22,000 clones, about four fifths seen only once; the top ten take 15% to 20%. The sequenced sample was unsorted PBMCs, obtained 0.5 years before starting antiretroviral therapy. The origin of this receptor is a man between 40 and 49 years old with HIV. The chain has TRBV11-1 and TRBJ1-4; 7 bases are a match to TRBD1. The CDR3, as DNA: TGTGCCAGCAGCACCCCGGGACAGCATGAAAAACTGTTTTTT. Translating gives CASSTPGQHEKLFF.